The clone carrying this TCR beta chain was observed a single time. The sample originates from a study of cytomegalovirus exposure and HLA in healthy donors. The PCR used 60 Vbeta and 13 Jbeta primers. Libraries were prepared by immunoSEQ multiplex PCR; TCRdb keeps only in-frame clonotypes and omits some of them. Of around 150,000 clones in the sample, roughly 80% were seen once. The sequenced sample was PBMCs. This receptor was obtained from a man between 18 and 29 years old in good health and CMV-seropositive.

The chain's CDR3 is CASSLVESTNSYEQYF. For the CDR3, the DNA is TGTGCCAGCAGCTTAGTTGAGAGCACCAATTCCTACGAGCAGTACTTC. The genes are TRBV11-2 and TRBJ2-7; D is uncertain. There are 16 residues in the CDR3. CDR1 and CDR2 from the germline V gene are SGHAT and FQNNGV. V gave up 1 base and J gave up 1 base, with 14 bases separating them.